Shown below are 32 T cell receptor beta chains from a single sample sequenced in a study of T cell clonality in common variable immunodeficiency. Sequenced by immunoSEQ multiplex PCR; TCRdb stores in-frame clones only, minus some. This repertoire holds about 81,000 clones, and none appear only once. Sequenced sample: peripheral blood mononuclear cells. The origin of the receptors is a person aged 18 to 75 in good health.

This clone was observed at least ten times. The CDR3 end lies 3 residues beyond the end of the read and is filled in from the germline J gene. The V call is TRBV6-2 or TRBV6-3, the J call TRBJ2-1; 11 bases align to TRBD2. Trimming took 2 bases from V and 8 from J; bases not matched to a gene: 11. The CDR3 is made up of 17 amino acids. Per germline, CDR1 MNHEY and CDR2 SVGEGT. The CDR3 DNA, read in part, is TGTGCCAGCAGTTACCCCACTAGCGGGGGTCCCGAGGATGAG. Its protein product is CASSYPTSGGPEDE. The entire CDR3 is CASSYPTSGGPEDEQFF.

This clone was seen a few times. Read coverage stops 3 residues before the CDR3 terminus; the germline J gene supplies the remainder. This chain connects TRBV11-2 to TRBJ2-2; D is uncertain. Germline CDR1 is SGHAT and CDR2 is FQNNGV. Trimming removed 4 bases from V and 7 bases from J, with 16 bases in between. The CDR3 has 15 amino acids. The covered CDR3 bases are TGTGCCAGCAGCTACCGGAGACCCGACATCGGGGAG. This codes for CASSYRRPDIGE. The complete CDR3 reads CASSYRRPDIGELFF.

At least ten counts were recorded for this clone. The sequence runs out 3 residues before the end of the CDR3; the remainder is reconstructed from the germline J gene. The rearrangement joins TRBV12-3 or TRBV12-4 to TRBJ1-4; D call uncertain. Trimming took off 10 bases at V and 5 bases at J, with 14 bases between the two ends. The CDR3 sequence is 13 residues long. The DNA read from the CDR3 is TGTGCCACTTGTCAGGACTCCAATGAAAAA. This gives the protein CATCQDSNEK. The CDR3 in its entirety is CATCQDSNEKLFF.

This clone was found many times. With the read ending 3 residues before the CDR3 end, the germline J gene is used to fill in that end. The genes are TRBV20-1 and TRBJ2-7, with a possible D match to TRBD1 (5 bases). CDR3 size: 19 residues. Between the trimmed V and J ends, which lost 3 bases and 0 bases, there was a span of 27 bases. Per germline, CDR1 DFQATT and CDR2 SNEGSKA (reference sequence). The sequenced part of the CDR3 DNA is TGCAGTGCTAGGGGAAGGGGTCTATCCTCAGGTTCCAGCTCCTACGAG. Translated: CSARGRGLSSGSSSYE. The complete CDR3 reads CSARGRGLSSGSSSYEQYF.

This clone was seen at least ten times. The read ends 3 residues before the CDR3 terminus; that terminus is restored from the germline J gene. The chain carries TRBV19 and TRBJ1-2; the match to TRBD1 covers 8 bases. The CDR3 totals 16 residues. Germline V CDR1 and CDR2: LNHDA, SQIVND (reference sequence). The sequenced part of the CDR3 DNA is TGTGCCACTTCGACCGGACAGGGCCTCCTTCAGGGGGGC. This encodes CATSTGQGLLQGG. The CDR3 in its entirety is CATSTGQGLLQGGYTF. Together with reference TRBV19 and TRBJ1-2, the CDR3 gives the full variable domain: DGGITQSPKYLFRKEGQNVTLSCEQNLNHDAMYWYRQDPGQGLRLIYYSQIVNDFQKGDIAEGYSVSREKKESFPLTVTSAQKNPTAFYLCATSTGQGLLQGGYTFGSGTRLTVV.

This clone was counted at least ten times. The read stops 3 residues short of the end of the CDR3; the missing end is completed from the germline J gene. V and J are TRBV10-3 and TRBJ2-4, with a tentative D call TRBD1 (6 bases). The V end lost 1 base, the J end lost 0 bases, and 10 bases lay between the germline ends. This CDR3 region has 16 residues. Looked up from germline, CDR1 is ENHRY and CDR2 is SYGVKD. The CDR3 sequence: CAISEFTGLAKNIQYF. CDR3 DNA, as far as it was read: TGTGCCATCAGTGAGTTCACAGGGCTAGCCAAAAACATT.

This clone was observed at least ten times. The CDR3 goes on 3 residues after the read ends, and that part is filled in from the germline J gene. The chain is built from TRBV2 and TRBJ1-5; 9 nucleotides align to TRBD1. The germline V gene encodes CDR1 SNHLY and CDR2 FYNNEI. With V trimmed by 6 bases and J by 4 bases, 13 bases remained unmatched. The CDR3 totals 17 residues. The chain's CDR3 is CASRFDRGLAANQPQHF. CDR3 DNA, as far as it was read: TGTGCCAGCAGATTCGACAGGGGGTTAGCGGCGAATCAGCCC.

This clone was counted at least ten times. CDR3 DNA, as far as it was read: TGTGCCAGCTCACCCGGGACAGCTAGCAATCAGCCC. Translating it yields CASSPGTASNQP. The entire CDR3 protein reads CASSPGTASNQPQHF. The chain employs TRBV18 and TRBJ1-5; the match to TRBD1 covers 7 bases. The CDR3 end falls 3 residues outside the read, so it is completed with the germline J gene. V was clipped by 3 bases and J by 0 bases; unmatched bases: 2. The CDR3 totals 15 residues. The germline V gene encodes CDR1 KGHSH and CDR2 LQKENI.

This clone was seen repeatedly, ten times or more. The read terminates 3 residues before the CDR3 end, so the remaining end is supplied by the germline J gene. The chain uses TRBV19 and TRBJ2-5, with 7 bases lining up with TRBD2. CDR1 LNHDA and CDR2 SQIVND come from the germline V gene (reference sequence). This CDR3 has 13 residues. After removal of 8 bases from V and 5 bases from J, the junction contained 8 bases not matched to a gene. CDR3 sequence: CASRGSGRETQYF. The sequenced part of the CDR3 DNA is TGTGCCAGTCGCGGGAGCGGAAGGGAGACC.

Many counts were recorded for this clone. Coverage ceases 3 residues before the CDR3 finishes, and the germline J gene fills in the end. The chain combines TRBV19 with TRBJ2-2, with 8 bases identical to TRBD2. Trimming took 0 bases from V and 5 from J; bases not matched to a gene: 8. The CDR3 loop spans 17 amino acids. Germline V CDR1 and CDR2: LNHDA, SQIVND (reference sequence). CDR3 amino acids: CASSIERLAQKTGELFF. CDR3 DNA (partial): TGTGCCAGTAGTATAGAGCGACTAGCGCAGAAAACCGGGGAG.

This clone was seen at least ten times. The read finishes 3 residues shy of the CDR3 end, and the germline J gene is used to complete it. This chain connects TRBV12-3 or TRBV12-4 to TRBJ2-7; D may be TRBD1 (5 bases). V lost 3 bases and J lost 6, with 12 bases in between. The CDR3 covers 13 residues. The covered CDR3 bases are TGTGCCAGCAGTTTCTCAGGGATGGGCGAG. This translates into CASSFSGMGE. The whole CDR3 protein is CASSFSGMGEQYF.

This clone was counted at least ten times. An end of the junction does not agree with germline; a read error may underlie this. The read terminates 3 residues ahead of where the CDR3 ends, so the germline J gene completes it. This chain links TRBV20-1 with TRBJ1-4; D may be TRBD1 (5 bases). Germline V gene sequence: CDR1 DFQATT, CDR2 SNEGSKA (reference sequence). The CDR3 totals 13 residues. CDR3 sequence: CSASGGANEKLFF. CDR3 DNA (partial): TGCAGTGCTAGTGGAGGGGCTAACGAAAAA.

The table lists this clone with many counts. With the read ending 3 residues before the CDR3 end, the germline J gene is used to fill in that end. The chain recombines TRBV5-4 with TRBJ2-5, with D perhaps TRBD2 (6 bases). Germline V gives CDR1 SGHNT, CDR2 YYREEE (reference sequence). Trimming shortened V by 4 bases and J by 5 bases, and 12 bases separated the two germline ends. The CDR3 sequence is 13 residues long. The CDR3 here is CASSPARGETQYF. CDR3 DNA, as far as it was read: TGTGCCAGCAGCCCCGCCCGGGGGGAGACC. Full variable domain (outside the CDR3, taken from reference TRBV5-4 and TRBJ2-5): ETGVTQSPTHLIKTRGQQVTLRCSSQSGHNTVSWYQQALGQGPQFIFQYYREEENGRGNFPPRFSGLQFPNYSSELNVNALELDDSALYLCASSPARGETQYFGPGTRLLVL.

This clone occurred many times. With the read ending 3 residues before the CDR3 end, the germline J gene is used to fill in that end. The gene calls are TRBV20-1 and TRBJ2-5; 8 positions agree with TRBD2. Per the germline V gene, CDR1 is DFQATT and CDR2 is SNEGSKA (reference sequence). This CDR3 comprises 16 residues. After removal of 3 bases from V and 0 bases from J, the junction contained 9 bases not matched to a gene. The sequenced part of the CDR3 DNA is TGCAGTGCTAGTCCCCGGGAGGGGCGGTACCAAGAGACC. It yields the protein CSASPREGRYQET. The entire CDR3 is CSASPREGRYQETQYF.

This clone was observed at least ten times. The read falls 3 residues short of the CDR3 end, and the missing part is taken from the germline J gene. The chain joins TRBV5-1 to TRBJ1-2, with 7 bases aligning to TRBD1. CDR1 is SGHRS and CDR2 is YFSETQ in the germline V gene. The CDR3 has 15 residues. J gave up 0 bases and V 3 bases, and 5 bases lay outside the gene matches. The DNA read from the CDR3 is TGCGCCAGCAGCTGGGGGACAGTAGCTAACTATGGC. Encoded protein: CASSWGTVANYG. The whole CDR3 sequence is CASSWGTVANYGYTF.

At least ten counts were recorded for this clone. The read terminates 3 residues ahead of where the CDR3 ends, so the germline J gene completes it. The chain uses TRBV7-2 and TRBJ2-7; 8 bases are shared with TRBD2. V shed 1 base, J shed 3 bases, and the junction held 5 bases outside the gene matches. The V gene's germline CDR1 is SGHTA and CDR2 FQGNSA. The CDR3 runs 15 residues. CDR3 sequence reads: CASSLGRLAGYEQYF. Partial CDR3 DNA: TGTGCCAGCAGCTTAGGGCGTCTAGCGGGCTACGAG.

This clone was seen repeatedly, ten times or more. The read terminates 3 residues before the CDR3 end, so the remaining end is supplied by the germline J gene. The chain links TRBV30 to TRBJ2-1; D is possibly TRBD2 (5 bases). This CDR3 spans 15 amino acids. Trimming cost V 1 base and J 0 bases, with 10 bases left between them. Germline V gives CDR1 GTSNPN, CDR2 SVGIG (reference sequence). CDR3 DNA (partial): TGTGCCTGGAGTGGGTCCACTAGCTCCTACAATGAG. Translation: CAWSGSTSSYNE. The entire CDR3 protein reads CAWSGSTSSYNEQFF.

There are many counts of this clone. The read gets to within 3 residues of the CDR3 end, and the germline J gene fills in the rest. The V call is TRBV20-1, the J call TRBJ2-7; 9 positions match TRBD1. V lost 6 bases, J lost 1 base, and 7 bases stayed unmatched. CDR3 length: 14 amino acids. Germline loops: CDR1 DFQATT, CDR2 SNEGSKA (reference sequence). The sequenced part of the CDR3 DNA is TGCAGTGCAAACTACAGGGGGCAATCCTACGAG. Encoded protein: CSANYRGQSYE. From start to end, the CDR3 is CSANYRGQSYEQYF.

This clone was counted many times. The observed sequence ends 3 residues before the CDR3 terminus, with the missing tail filled in from the germline J gene. The rearrangement joins TRBV4-1 to TRBJ2-3; D possibly corresponds to TRBD2 (5 bases). Germline V gene data show CDR1 as MGHRA and CDR2 as YSYEKL. Deletions cut 3 bases from V and 7 bases from J, with 26 bases between. This CDR3 spans 18 amino acids. The sequenced part of the CDR3 DNA is TGCGCCAGCAGCCAGAGCGGACTTCCCGGCGGGTCGGTGAATACG. It codes for CASSQSGLPGGSVNT. The full CDR3 reads CASSQSGLPGGSVNTQYF.

About this clone itself: With the read ending 3 residues before the CDR3 end, the germline J gene is used to fill in that end. The chain uses TRBV20-1 and TRBJ1-5; 9 bases line up with TRBD1. CDR1 and CDR2 from the germline V gene are DFQATT and SNEGSKA (reference sequence). CDR3 length equals 12 residues. CDR3: CSGTGNNQPQHF. CDR3 DNA, as far as it was read: TGCAGCGGGACAGGGAACAATCAGCCC.

In its sample, this clone was seen many times. The read terminates 3 residues before the CDR3 end, so the remaining end is supplied by the germline J gene. V gene TRBV19 combines with J gene TRBJ1-4; the match to TRBD1 covers 9 bases. V was pared by 6 bases and J by 2 bases, with 1 base of the junction left unmatched. CDR1 is LNHDA and CDR2 is SQIVND in the germline V gene (reference sequence). CDR3 length: 14 amino acids. The CDR3 sequence: CASSDRGTNEKLFF. The sequenced part of the CDR3 DNA is TGTGCCAGTAGCGACAGGGGGACTAATGAAAAA. Looking up the rest from reference TRBV19 and TRBJ1-4 gives the full variable domain: DGGITQSPKYLFRKEGQNVTLSCEQNLNHDAMYWYRQDPGQGLRLIYYSQIVNDFQKGDIAEGYSVSREKKESFPLTVTSAQKNPTAFYLCASSDRGTNEKLFFGSGTQLSVL.

Ten or more counts support this clone. Read sequence stops 3 residues before the CDR3 end, and the germline J gene provides the missing end. The chain recombines TRBV20-1 with TRBJ2-7; 10 bases align to TRBD2. The CDR3 contains 15 residues. The V and J ends lost 4 bases and 1 base, in that order; junction bases with no gene match: 7. Per germline, CDR1 DFQATT and CDR2 SNEGSKA (reference sequence). Here the CDR3 reads CSANLAGVASYEQYF. The covered CDR3 bases are TGCAGTGCTAATCTAGCGGGAGTGGCTTCCTACGAG.

This clone was recorded many times. From the germline J gene comes the end of the CDR3, since the read stops 3 residues before it. This sequence joins TRBV20-1 and TRBJ2-1; 7 nucleotides line up with TRBD2. The CDR3 has 15 residues. J was trimmed by 7 bases and V by 0 bases; bases with no gene match: 9. Germline V CDR1 and CDR2: DFQATT, SNEGSKA (reference sequence). CDR3 loop: CSARDPWTSVNEQFF. CDR3 DNA (partial): TGCAGTGCTAGAGATCCTTGGACTAGTGTAAATGAG.

This clone has ten or more counts. The observed sequence ends 3 residues before the CDR3 terminus, with the missing tail filled in from the germline J gene. The chain joins TRBV28 to TRBJ2-7; D is undetermined. The CDR3 is made up of 14 amino acids. Germline V gives CDR1 MDHEN, CDR2 SYDVKM. Trimming left V 6 bases short and J 3 bases short, with 15 bases between. CDR3 sequence reads: CASSSLGQHYEQYF. The CDR3 DNA, read in part, is TGTGCCAGCAGCTCCCTTGGGCAGCACTACGAG.

This clone has a count of ten or more. The sequenced fragment ends 3 residues before the CDR3 boundary, so the rest is inferred from the germline J gene. The rearrangement uses TRBV5-6 and TRBJ2-1; 9 bases fit TRBD2. The V segment lost 5 bases and the J segment 3 bases; nucleotides outside the gene matches: 6. The germline gives CDR1 SGHDT, CDR2 YYEEEE. CDR3 length: 15 amino acids. CDR3 DNA (partial): TGTGCCAGCAGGCTAGGACTAGCGAGCTACAATGAG. Translating gives CASRLGLASYNE. The CDR3 in full is CASRLGLASYNEQFF.

This clone has at least ten counts. The read ends 3 residues shy of where the CDR3 ends; the end is completed using the germline J gene. The gene calls are TRBV24-1 and TRBJ2-7; maybe TRBD1 (6 bases). CDR1 and CDR2 from the germline V gene are KGHDR and SFDVKD. This CDR3 comprises 13 residues. Between the trimmed V and J ends, which lost 4 bases and 6 bases, there was a span of 12 bases. The CDR3: CATSDTQGREQYF. The DNA read from the CDR3 is TGTGCCACCAGTGACACCCAGGGGCGCGAG.

This clone has ten or more counts. The read ends 3 residues shy of where the CDR3 ends; the end is completed using the germline J gene. Other DNA sequences within the sample encode an identical CDR3. V and J are TRBV18 and TRBJ2-1, with 7 bases lining up with TRBD2. The J segment lost 4 bases and the V segment lost 0 bases, leaving 3 bases of the junction unmatched. The length of the CDR3 is 15 residues. CDR1 is KGHSH and CDR2 is LQKENI in the germline V gene. The part of the CDR3 DNA that was read is TGTGCCAGCTCACCACCGGCTAGCGGTTACAATGAG. Its translation is CASSPPASGYNE. In full, the CDR3 is CASSPPASGYNEQFF.

This clone was observed many times. The CDR3 end falls 3 residues outside the read, so it is completed with the germline J gene. V gene TRBV7-3 combines with J gene TRBJ2-1; 7 bases map to TRBD2. Germline CDR1 reads SGHTA; CDR2 reads FQGTGA. V was pared by 1 base and J by 0 bases, with 6 bases of the junction left unmatched. This CDR3 has 17 amino acids. The CDR3 reads CASSLRDGGGSYNEQFF. Incomplete CDR3 DNA: TGTGCCAGCAGCTTAAGGGACGGCGGGGGCTCCTACAATGAG.

This clone came up many times. The read terminates 3 residues before the CDR3 end, so the remaining end is supplied by the germline J gene. The chain links TRBV5-1 to TRBJ2-7, with 11 bases identical to TRBD1. Trimming removed 4 bases from V and 2 bases from J; junction bases left unmatched: 5. In germline, CDR1 is SGHRS, CDR2 YFSETQ. The CDR3 sequence is 15 residues long. CDR3 residues: CASSVGTGGAYEQYF. CDR3 DNA (partial): TGCGCCAGCAGCGTTGGGACAGGGGGAGCCTACGAG. Filled out from reference TRBV5-1 and TRBJ2-7, the complete variable domain reads KAGVTQTPRYLIKTRGQQVTLSCSPISGHRSVSWYQQTPGQGLQFLFEYFSETQRNKGNFPGRFSGRQFSNSRSEMNVSTLELGDSALYLCASSVGTGGAYEQYFGPGTRLTVT.

This clone was found many times. The sequence runs out 3 residues before the end of the CDR3; the remainder is reconstructed from the germline J gene. V is TRBV19 and J is TRBJ1-2; D remains unclear. The CDR3 has 15 amino acids. Trimming pared 6 bases from V and 1 base from J, leaving 15 bases between. Germline assignment: CDR1 LNHDA and CDR2 SQIVND (reference sequence). The CDR3 DNA, read in part, is TGTGCCAGTAGCGTTCAGAGGGCCCTTAACTATGGC. This codes for CASSVQRALNYG. Given in full, the CDR3 is CASSVQRALNYGYTF.

This clone was counted many times. With the read ending 3 residues before the CDR3 end, the germline J gene is used to fill in that end. The chain links TRBV6-2 or TRBV6-3 to TRBJ2-5, with a tentative D call TRBD1 (7 bases). The ends were cut back, 7 bases at V and 3 bases at J, with 15 bases in the middle. The CDR3 consists of 14 residues. Germline V gene data show CDR1 as MNHEY and CDR2 as SVGEGT. CDR3 DNA (partial): TGTGCCAGCACCCGGTCCAGGGGGGAAGAGACC. Protein product: CASTRSRGEET. In full, the CDR3 reads CASTRSRGEETQYF.

This clone was counted ten times or more. The read ends 3 residues shy of where the CDR3 ends; the end is completed using the germline J gene. This chain links TRBV20-1 with TRBJ2-1; 11 nucleotides line up with TRBD1. Germline loops: CDR1 DFQATT, CDR2 SNEGSKA (reference sequence). V trimming: 3 bases; J trimming: 5 bases; junction bases outside the gene matches: 6. CDR3 length: 15 residues. The chain's CDR3 is CSASGLDRGHNEQFF. CDR3 DNA, as far as it was read: TGCAGTGCTAGTGGATTGGACAGGGGGCACAATGAG.